One T cell receptor beta chain is described in this entry. This sample was included in a study of blood T cell repertoires in COVID-19. Turning to the study itself: Acute and convalescent COVID-19 samples came from the United States, Italy and Spain.

Libraries were prepared by immunoSEQ multiplex PCR; TCRdb keeps only in-frame clonotypes and omits some of them. The profile covers under 450,000 clones, with 70% to 90% appearing a single time and around 1.3% taken by the ten largest. CDR1 is SGHRS, CDR2 YFSETQ, per germline. CDR3 length: 14 amino acids. Trimming removed 0 bases at V and 8 bases at J, with 14 bases between. Participants were aged about 18 to 100 years from around 26 US areas. Researchers sorted participants into cohorts using their self-reported clinical history. Symptom resolution, clearance, or two negative PCRs marked donors in Cohort 3 as recovered.

The chain uses TRBV5-1 and TRBJ1-1; D call uncertain. The receptor was derived from a man aged 25-40 years who had recovered from COVID-19. Sequenced sample: PBMCs or T cells enriched from blood (not recorded which). In DNA, the CDR3 is TGCGCCAGCAGCTTGGGCGCGGGGAGATCAGAAGCTTTCTTT. Its protein product is CASSLGAGRSEAFF. Using reference TRBV5-1 and TRBJ1-1 for the parts outside the CDR3, the full variable domain is KAGVTQTPRYLIKTRGQQVTLSCSPISGHRSVSWYQQTPGQGLQFLFEYFSETQRNKGNFPGRFSGRQFSNSRSEMNVSTLELGDSALYLCASSLGAGRSEAFFGQGTRLTVV.